Sequencing of this T cell receptor beta chain was carried out in a study of blood T cell repertoires in COVID-19. Sequencing used immunoSEQ multiplex PCR; TCRdb keeps in-frame clones, though not all of them. The sample holds around 300,000 clones, 70% to 90% seen once. The material sequenced was peripheral blood. The sequence was obtained from a woman aged 30 to 39 with active or convalescent COVID-19.

The CDR3 bases are TGTGCCAGCAGCTTAATTGTGAGCTCTGGAAACACCATATATTTT. This encodes CASSLIVSSGNTIYF. This chain uses TRBV7-8 with TRBJ1-3; no clear D. V lost 2 bases and J lost 0, with 8 bases in between. Looked up from germline, CDR1 is SGHVS and CDR2 is FQNEAQ. This CDR3 region has 15 residues.